This T cell receptor (beta chain) comes out of a study of blood T cell repertoires in COVID-19. J lost 3 bases, V lost 7 bases, and 3 bases had no gene match. The CDR3 consists of 13 residues. The germline V gene encodes CDR1 MNHNY and CDR2 SVGAGI (reference sequence). Here immunoSEQ multiplex PCR was the method, and the copy in TCRdb shows in-frame clones only, minus some. The sample lists about 180,000 clones; 80% to 85% were seen once. Sequenced sample: peripheral blood. The chain recombines TRBV6-6 with TRBJ2-7; 10 nucleotides agree with TRBD2. The clonotype comes from a woman in her sixties or seventies with COVID-19, enrolled during active disease. CDR3 sequence: CASTPSGSYEQYF. Written as DNA, the CDR3 is TGTGCCAGCACCCCTAGCGGGAGCTACGAGCAGTACTTC.